What follows are 10 T cell receptor beta chains derived from one specimen sequenced in a study of cytomegalovirus exposure and HLA in healthy donors. The PCR employed 60 Vbeta primers together with 13 Jbeta primers. Profiled with immunoSEQ multiplex PCR; TCRdb holds only in-frame clones, not every one. The data contain under 200,000 clones, 81% of them singletons. Sequencing was done on a sample of PBMCs. The receptors here all came from a man in his forties or fifties in good health and CMV-seronegative.

This chain joins TRBV19 and TRBJ2-7, with D uncertain. V gave up 4 bases and J gave up 2 bases, with 6 bases separating them. Germline CDR1 is LNHDA and CDR2 is SQIVND (reference sequence). The CDR3 is made up of 12 amino acids. The CDR3 coding sequence is TGTGCCAGTAGTAGCGGTACCTACGAGCAGTACTTC. Protein: CASSSGTYEQYF. Together with reference TRBV19 and TRBJ2-7, the CDR3 gives the full variable domain: DGGITQSPKYLFRKEGQNVTLSCEQNLNHDAMYWYRQDPGQGLRLIYYSQIVNDFQKGDIAEGYSVSREKKESFPLTVTSAQKNPTAFYLCASSSGTYEQYFGPGTRLTVT.

The chain is built from TRBV4-1 and TRBJ2-7; 9 nucleotides match TRBD2. The CDR3 runs 14 residues. CDR1 is MGHRA, CDR2 YSYEKL, per germline. Trimming cost V 4 bases and J 9 bases; bases outside gene matches: 10. The CDR3: CASSLAGGGPGQYF. CDR3 DNA: TGCGCCAGCAGCCTTGCGGGGGGGGGCCCCGGGCAGTACTTC.

V and J are TRBV10-3 and TRBJ2-2, with TRBD1 matching 7 bases. The ends lost 6 bases at V and 4 bases at J; junction bases unmatched: 8. The CDR3 has 15 amino acids. Germline V gene lookup returns CDR1 ENHRY and CDR2 SYGVKD. Here the CDR3 reads CAIRGDRAATGELFF. As DNA, the CDR3 is TGTGCCATCAGGGGCGACAGGGCGGCCACCGGGGAGCTGTTTTTT.

The V gene is TRBV29-1, the J gene TRBJ2-3; weak D call: TRBD2 (6 bases). Looked up from germline, CDR1 is SQVTM and CDR2 is ANQGSEA. Trimming removed 6 bases at V and 6 bases at J, with 7 bases between. The CDR3 runs to 10 residues. The chain's CDR3 is CSVAGDTQYF. The DNA for the CDR3 is TGCAGCGTCGCGGGGGATACGCAGTATTTT.

This chain joins TRBV19 and TRBJ1-5; D ambiguous. CDR1 is LNHDA and CDR2 is SQIVND in the germline V gene (reference sequence). V dropped 2 bases and J dropped 5 bases, with 13 bases sitting between them. The CDR3 runs 15 residues. The chain's CDR3 is CASSIRSLWYQPQHF. DNA for the CDR3: TGTGCCAGTAGTATACGGTCCTTGTGGTATCAGCCCCAGCATTTT.

The chain employs TRBV15 and TRBJ2-7, with 7 bases aligning to TRBD1. Germline V CDR1 and CDR2: LNHNV, YYDKDF (reference sequence). The CDR3 covers 17 residues. Trimming at V came to 1 base and at J to 0 bases, leaving 9 bases not matched to a gene. Written as DNA, the CDR3 is TGTGCCACCAGCAGAGTTATAACCGGGACAGTCTCCTACGAGCAGTACTTC. Its translation is CATSRVITGTVSYEQYF.

This chain uses TRBV5-6 with TRBJ2-7; TRBD2 matches at 9 bases. The CDR3 has 14 residues. Trimming removed 2 bases from V and 3 bases from J; junction bases left unmatched: 3. Germline V lookup: CDR1 SGHDT, CDR2 YYEEEE. The CDR3 reads CASSLSRGGYEQYF. CDR3 bases: TGTGCCAGCAGCTTATCGCGGGGGGGCTACGAGCAGTACTTC.

The chain uses TRBV5-6 and TRBJ1-5, with TRBD1 matching over 9 bases. Germline CDR1 and CDR2: SGHDT and YYEEEE. The CDR3 is made up of 15 amino acids. V was pared by 1 base and J by 4 bases, with 3 bases of the junction left unmatched. The CDR3 bases are TGTGCCAGCAGCTTGCGACAGGGGGGAAATCAGCCCCAGCATTTT. It specifies CASSLRQGGNQPQHF. Complete variable domain (other parts from reference TRBV5-6 and TRBJ1-5): DAGVTQSPTHLIKTRGQQVTLRCSPKSGHDTVSWYQQALGQGPQFIFQYYEEEERQRGNFPDRFSGHQFPNYSSELNVNALLLGDSALYLCASSLRQGGNQPQHFGDGTRLSIL.

The rearrangement links TRBV7-2 to TRBJ2-7, with TRBD2 matching over 9 bases. Germline V lookup: CDR1 SGHTA, CDR2 FQGNSA. J gave up 7 bases and V 0 bases, and 7 bases lay outside the gene matches. There are 15 residues in the CDR3. The CDR3 coding sequence is TGTGCCAGCAGCTTAGCTGGCGGGGGGGCCTGGGAGCAGTACTTC. Translated, it gives CASSLAGGGAWEQYF.

The chain recombines TRBV2 with TRBJ2-6; D gene uncertain. The germline V and J ends were trimmed by 1 base and 4 bases, with 8 bases remaining between them. CDR3 length equals 15 residues. Germline values: CDR1 SNHLY, CDR2 FYNNEI. CDR3 coding DNA: TGTGCCAGCAGTGAAGAATCTCTAGGGGCCAACGTCCTGACTTTC. Translated: CASSEESLGANVLTF.